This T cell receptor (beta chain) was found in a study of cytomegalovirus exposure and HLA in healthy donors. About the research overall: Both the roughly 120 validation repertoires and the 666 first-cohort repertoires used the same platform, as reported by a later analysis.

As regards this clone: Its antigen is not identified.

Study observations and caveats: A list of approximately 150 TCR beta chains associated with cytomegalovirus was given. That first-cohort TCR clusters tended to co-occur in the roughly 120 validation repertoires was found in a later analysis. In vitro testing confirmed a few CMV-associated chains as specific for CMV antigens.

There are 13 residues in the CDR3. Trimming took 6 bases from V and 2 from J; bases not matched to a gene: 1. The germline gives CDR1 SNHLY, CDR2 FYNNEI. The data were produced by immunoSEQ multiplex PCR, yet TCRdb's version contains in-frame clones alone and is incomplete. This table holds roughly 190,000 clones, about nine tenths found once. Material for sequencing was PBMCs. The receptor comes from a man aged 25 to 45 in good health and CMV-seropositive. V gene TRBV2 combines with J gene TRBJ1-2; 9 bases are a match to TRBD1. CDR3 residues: CASRGTGNYGYTF. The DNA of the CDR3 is TGTGCCAGCAGGGGGACAGGGAACTATGGCTACACCTTC.